Following are 27 T cell receptor beta chains from one sample sequenced in a study of blood T cell repertoires in COVID-19. The assay was immunoSEQ multiplex PCR, and TCRdb's table has in-frame clones only and misses some. Of 25,000 to 30,000 clones listed, approximately 84% were seen once; the top ten hold 16%. The sample comprised peripheral blood. The origin of the receptors is a woman in her sixties with acute or convalescent COVID-19.

The chain is built from TRBV19 and TRBJ1-5; weak D call: TRBD1 (6 bases). CDR1 is LNHDA, CDR2 SQIVND, per germline (reference sequence). The CDR3 spans 14 residues. Deletions cut 3 bases from V and 6 bases from J, with 12 bases between. The CDR3 DNA sequence: TGTGCCAGTAGTATCGCGCAGGGGACTCAGCCCCAGCATTTT. It is translated as CASSIAQGTQPQHF.

This clone was picked up one time. The gene calls are TRBV18 and TRBJ1-1; perhaps TRBD1 as D (5 bases). Germline V gene lookup returns CDR1 KGHSH and CDR2 LQKENI. With 2 bases removed from V and 4 bases from J, the gap between germline ends came to 11 bases. The CDR3 has 14 amino acids. The CDR3 sequence is CASSPAIGVTEAFF. The CDR3 region has the DNA TGTGCCAGCTCACCAGCCATAGGGGTCACTGAAGCTTTCTTT.

The CDR3 region has the DNA TGCGCCAGCAAGTGGAGAGACCCTTACAATGAGCAGTTCTTC. Amino acid sequence: CASKWRDPYNEQFF. The V call is TRBV5-1, the J call TRBJ2-1; D not resolved. Per germline, CDR1 SGHRS and CDR2 YFSETQ. This CDR3 has 14 amino acids. V lost 6 bases and J 4 bases, leaving 14 bases between the germline ends.

This clone has just one count. The chain carries TRBV4-1 and TRBJ1-4; 10 nucleotides agree with TRBD1. Germline V CDR1 and CDR2: MGHRA, YSYEKL. V lost 4 bases and J lost 4; bases outside the gene matches: 6. This CDR3 comprises 16 residues. CDR3 in DNA: TGCGCCAGCAGCCCCGGACAGGGGGTCCTTAATGAAAAACTGTTTTTT. Protein sequence: CASSPGQGVLNEKLFF.

This rearrangement joins TRBV3-1 (or the pseudogene TRBV3-2) to TRBJ1-1, with D maybe TRBD1 (5 bases). CDR3 size: 13 residues. Trimming took 6 bases from V and 0 from J, leaving 8 bases between them. Germline V gene data show CDR1 as LGHDT and CDR2 as YNNKEL (reference sequence). DNA of the CDR3: TGTGCCAGCAGTCCGACAGTGAACACTGAAGCTTTCTTT. Protein: CASSPTVNTEAFF.

The chain is built from TRBV6-5 and TRBJ2-1, with 7 bases fitting TRBD2. Germline loops: CDR1 MNHEY, CDR2 SVGAGI. The CDR3 is 15 amino acids. V shed 3 bases, J shed 3 bases, and the junction held 5 bases outside the gene matches. The CDR3 region is CASSYRSGDYNEQFF. The CDR3 region has the DNA TGTGCCAGCAGTTATCGAAGCGGGGACTACAATGAGCAGTTCTTC.

The chain is built from TRBV6-5 and TRBJ1-1; TRBD1 is a possible D gene (6 bases). The CDR3 totals 14 residues. Germline-derived CDR1 and CDR2 are MNHEY and SVGAGI. With 2 bases removed from V and 0 bases from J, the gap between germline ends came to 7 bases. This CDR3 reads CASSYGQLNTEAFF. Here the CDR3 DNA reads TGTGCCAGCAGTTACGGACAGCTGAACACTGAAGCTTTCTTT.

V and J are TRBV10-3 and TRBJ1-3, with D perhaps matching TRBD1 (5 bases). This CDR3 spans 11 amino acids. Trimming removed 4 bases at V and 7 bases at J, with 5 bases between. Germline V lookup: CDR1 ENHRY, CDR2 SYGVKD. The CDR3 here is CAISGGNTIYF. CDR3 nucleotide sequence: TGTGCCATCAGTGGGGGCAACACCATATATTTT.

The V and J genes are TRBV5-1 and TRBJ2-7, with 7 bases lining up with TRBD1. V lost 3 bases to trimming and J lost 6 bases; unmatched junction nucleotides: 6. The CDR3 length is 13 residues. Germline V CDR1 and CDR2: SGHRS, YFSETQ. Written as DNA, the CDR3 is TGCGCCAGCAGCTCTCCGGACAGGTCCGAGCAGTACTTC. Translation gives CASSSPDRSEQYF.

The rearrangement links TRBV30 to TRBJ1-6; D remains unclear. Germline V gene sequence: CDR1 GTSNPN, CDR2 SVGIG (reference sequence). The germline V and J ends were trimmed by 4 bases and 1 base, with 8 bases remaining between them. This CDR3 contains 14 residues. CDR3 sequence: CAWKGESYNSPLHF. The CDR3 DNA follows: TGTGCCTGGAAGGGAGAATCCTATAATTCACCCCTCCACTTT.

V is TRBV11-3 and J is TRBJ2-1; TRBD2 matches 16 bases. Per germline, CDR1 SGHNT and CDR2 YENEEA. The CDR3 contains 16 residues. J lost 9 bases, V lost 5 bases, and 7 bases had no gene match. This CDR3 is CASSPGTSGGAGEQFF. CDR3 in DNA: TGTGCCAGCAGCCCAGGGACTAGCGGGGGGGCCGGTGAGCAGTTCTTC.

The chain couples TRBV6-6 to TRBJ1-2; D may be TRBD1 (5 bases). The V end lost 2 bases, the J end lost 0 bases, and 10 bases lay between the germline ends. This CDR3 region has 15 residues. Germline V lookup: CDR1 MNHNY, CDR2 SVGAGI (reference sequence). The CDR3 nucleotides read TGTGCCAGCAGTTACGGCCAGGGTCCTAACTATGGCTACACCTTC. Translation: CASSYGQGPNYGYTF.

The table lists this clone with a few counts. V is TRBV2 and J is TRBJ1-2; possible D gene TRBD1, 6 bases. Trimming left V 2 bases short and J 5 bases short, with 6 bases between. Germline-derived CDR1 and CDR2 are SNHLY and FYNNEI. The CDR3 is 12 amino acids. The CDR3 loop is CASSEQGYGYTF. CDR3 nucleotide sequence: TGTGCCAGCAGTGAACAGGGGTATGGCTACACCTTC. The complete variable domain, with remaining parts taken from reference TRBV2 and TRBJ1-2, reads EPEVTQTPSHQVTQMGQEVILRCVPISNHLYFYWYRQILGQKVEFLVSFYNNEISEKSEIFDDQFSVERPDGSNFTLKIRSTKLEDSAMYFCASSEQGYGYTFGSGTRLTVV.

This clone was seen once. This sequence joins TRBV19 and TRBJ2-1, with 15 bases fitting TRBD2. J lost 1 base, V lost 10 bases, and 5 bases had no gene match. This CDR3 is 16 amino acids long. Germline loops: CDR1 LNHDA, CDR2 SQIVND (reference sequence). DNA of the CDR3: TGTGCCACCGGACTAGCGGGGGGGAAGTCCTACAATGAGCAGTTCTTC. Translation: CATGLAGGKSYNEQFF.

This clone occurred once. V and J are TRBV5-4 and TRBJ2-7; D perhaps matches TRBD1 (6 bases). V dropped 4 bases and J dropped 3 bases, with 14 bases sitting between them. Per germline, CDR1 SGHNT and CDR2 YYREEE (reference sequence). This CDR3 comprises 14 residues. CDR3 DNA sequence: TGTGCCAGCAGCCAGGGGACGTCGTTCTACGAGCAGTACTTC. Its protein product is CASSQGTSFYEQYF.

The rearrangement links TRBV28 to TRBJ2-2; D unclear. Looked up from germline, CDR1 is MDHEN and CDR2 is SYDVKM. The V and J ends lost 2 bases and 5 bases respectively, with 9 bases between them. CDR3 length: 14 residues. The CDR3 protein is CASSLIARTGELFF. Here the CDR3 DNA reads TGTGCCAGCAGTTTAATAGCTCGTACCGGGGAGCTGTTTTTT.

J is TRBJ2-2 and V is TRBV6-5; D ambiguous. The CDR3 length is 15 residues. V shed 1 base and J shed 2 bases, with 8 bases lying between them. Germline V lookup: CDR1 MNHEY, CDR2 SVGAGI. This CDR3 is CASSYFAVNTGELFF. For the CDR3, the DNA is TGTGCCAGCAGTTACTTTGCGGTTAACACCGGGGAGCTGTTTTTT.

Only a few counts were recorded for this clone. The chain carries TRBV28 and TRBJ1-1, with D maybe TRBD1 (6 bases). V was pared by 7 bases and J by 7 bases, with 19 bases between. The CDR3 totals 14 residues. Germline V gene data show CDR1 as MDHEN and CDR2 as SYDVKM. CDR3 nucleotides: TGTGCCAGCACCGCGTTACAGGGAAGAGGTGAAGCTTTCTTT. This sequence encodes CASTALQGRGEAFF.

This clone was seen only a few times. This sequence joins TRBV12-5 and TRBJ1-2; TRBD1 aligns across 9 bases. CDR1 is LGHNT and CDR2 is FRNRAP in the germline V gene. V gave up 2 bases and J gave up 2 bases; unmatched junction bases: 0. CDR3 length: 14 amino acids. CDR3 bases: TGTGCTAGTGGTTTGACAGGGGGCAACTATGGCTACACCTTC. Translated: CASGLTGGNYGYTF.

V is TRBV15 and J is TRBJ1-4, with 7 bases aligning to TRBD1. This CDR3 is 16 amino acids long. Trimming cost V 0 bases and J 0 bases; bases outside gene matches: 1. Per the germline V gene, CDR1 is LNHNV and CDR2 is YYDKDF (reference sequence). CDR3 DNA sequence: TGTGCCACCAGCAGAGATGGGACAGCAACTAATGAAAAACTGTTTTTT. It yields the protein CATSRDGTATNEKLFF.

V gene TRBV19 combines with J gene TRBJ2-3; 8 bases are a match to TRBD2. In germline, CDR1 is LNHDA, CDR2 SQIVND (reference sequence). The CDR3 length is 15 residues. The V gene end was trimmed by 10 bases and the J gene end by 1 base; junction bases not matched to a gene: 10. Written as DNA, the CDR3 is TGTGCCACATCCATTGCAGCGGGGGGCACAGATACGCAGTATTTT. Its protein product is CATSIAAGGTDTQYF.

J is TRBJ1-2 and V is TRBV5-1, with 8 nucleotides matching TRBD1. CDR1 is SGHRS, CDR2 YFSETQ, per germline. The CDR3 has 14 residues. V lost 7 bases to trimming and J lost 3 bases; unmatched junction nucleotides: 8. DNA of the CDR3: TGCGCCAGCCGCCTGACAGGGGATGACTATGGCTACACCTTC. Translation gives CASRLTGDDYGYTF.

This chain joins TRBV5-1 and TRBJ1-5; 7 bases are a match to TRBD1. The germline gives CDR1 SGHRS, CDR2 YFSETQ. The CDR3 runs to 14 residues. V was pared by 4 bases and J by 3 bases, with 4 bases of the junction left unmatched. The CDR3 protein is CASSEGTVNQPQHF. In nucleotides, the CDR3 is TGCGCCAGCAGCGAAGGGACAGTCAATCAGCCCCAGCATTTT.

This sequence joins TRBV21-1 and TRBJ1-1; TRBD1 is the table's D call and was not checked against the DNA. TRBV21-1 corresponds to a pseudogene. The CDR3 has 15 amino acids. This chain's CDR3 is CASSKDRDRGFQAFF. The CDR3 nucleotides are TGTGCCAGCAGCAAAGATCGGGACAGGGGCTTTCAAGCTTTCTTT.

This clone showed up just a few times. The gene calls are TRBV11-1 and TRBJ2-7; a possible D gene is TRBD1 (5 bases). The germline gives CDR1 SGHAT, CDR2 FQDESV (reference sequence). Trimming shortened V by 3 bases and J by 6 bases, and 15 bases separated the two germline ends. CDR3 length equals 14 residues. The CDR3 DNA reads as TGTGCCAGCAGCTTGAGCCAGGGTGGTGGCGAGCAGTACTTC. It translates to CASSLSQGGGEQYF.

The chain carries TRBV6-4 and TRBJ2-3, with D perhaps TRBD2 (5 bases). The germline CDR1 and CDR2 sequences are MRHNA and SNTAGT. Trimming cost V 4 bases and J 6 bases, with 11 bases left between them. This CDR3 spans 13 amino acids. The CDR3 region is CASSVRELDTQYF. CDR3 nucleotides: TGTGCCAGCAGTGTCCGGGAATTGGATACGCAGTATTTT.

The V call is TRBV7-9, the J call TRBJ1-1, with 8 bases that match TRBD1. The CDR3 sequence is 15 residues long. After removal of 3 bases from V and 4 bases from J, the junction contained 7 bases not matched to a gene. CDR1 and CDR2 (germline): SEHNR, FQNEAQ (reference sequence). The CDR3 loop is CASSFQGQGTTEAFF. The CDR3, as DNA: TGTGCCAGCAGCTTTCAAGGACAGGGAACCACTGAAGCTTTCTTT.